The next 16 T cell receptor beta chains were all read from a single sample in a study of OX40 agonist ivuxolimab in advanced cancers. Data came from immunoSEQ multiplex PCR; TCRdb stores just in-frame clones and leaves some out. Of fewer than 75,000 clones in the sample, around 84% are singletons; the top ten hold around 8.2%. Specimen: CD4+ or CD8+ T cells sorted from blood, collected in a trial of the OX40 agonist ivuxolimab. All receptors come from an adult with an advanced solid tumor such as melanoma, head and neck, liver or kidney cancer.

V usage is TRBV4-3 and J usage is TRBJ2-1; D is possibly TRBD1 or TRBD2 (5 bases each). Trimming cost V 0 bases and J 6 bases, with 15 bases left between them. This CDR3 is 16 amino acids long. Germline CDR1 LGHNA, CDR2 YSLEER. The CDR3 nucleotides are TGCGCCAGCAGCCAAGATTACCGGGGCTCGGGCAATGAGCAGTTCTTC. Its translation: CASSQDYRGSGNEQFF.

V and J are TRBV10-3 and TRBJ1-1; D remains unclear. V was shortened by 6 bases and J by 2 bases, with 4 bases between the two germline ends. The CDR3 totals 11 residues. Germline CDR1 ENHRY, CDR2 SYGVKD. CDR3 loop: CAIRGNTEAFF. As DNA, the CDR3 is TGTGCCATCAGGGGCAACACTGAAGCTTTCTTT.

The J gene is TRBJ2-3, the V gene TRBV7-9, with 11 bases lining up with TRBD2. Germline V gene lookup returns CDR1 SEHNR and CDR2 FQNEAQ (reference sequence). Trimming removed 3 bases from V and 2 bases from J; junction bases left unmatched: 7. The CDR3 has 17 residues. The chain's CDR3 is CASSLPGLAAYTDTQYF. CDR3 bases: TGTGCCAGCAGCTTGCCGGGACTAGCGGCCTACACAGATACGCAGTATTTT.

The rearrangement uses TRBV4-1 and TRBJ1-1; D remains ambiguous. V dropped 3 bases and J dropped 6 bases, with 17 bases sitting between them. Per germline, CDR1 MGHRA and CDR2 YSYEKL. This CDR3 spans 15 amino acids. The CDR3 DNA reads TGCGCCAGCAGCCATGCGGGTCTCCCCGGCGCTGAAGCTTTCTTT. Translation: CASSHAGLPGAEAFF.

The V and J genes are TRBV5-4 and TRBJ2-5; 8 bases are shared with TRBD2. Germline V CDR1 and CDR2: SGHNT, YYREEE (reference sequence). V was pared by 4 bases and J by 10 bases, with 15 bases of the junction left unmatched. The CDR3 totals 15 residues. CDR3 in amino acids: CASSPAPAGDRGQYF. CDR3 coding DNA: TGTGCCAGCAGCCCGGCTCCAGCGGGAGACCGGGGCCAGTACTTC.

The V call is TRBV2, the J call TRBJ2-7; D may be TRBD2 (7 bases). The germline CDR1 and CDR2 sequences are SNHLY and FYNNEI. This CDR3 region has 13 residues. V shed 8 bases and J shed 7 bases, with 18 bases lying between them. This chain's CDR3 is CASGNGGAREQYV. As DNA, the CDR3 is TGTGCCAGCGGGAATGGGGGGGCGCGGGAGCAGTACGTC.

The V and J genes are TRBV7-8 and TRBJ1-4, with 7 bases matching TRBD1. The CDR3 is 14 residues long. The V and J ends lost 5 bases and 7 bases, in that order; junction bases with no gene match: 7. Germline V gene lookup returns CDR1 SGHVS and CDR2 FQNEAQ. The CDR3 DNA follows: TGTGCCAGCAGCCCCCTCCGGGACAGTGAAAAACTGTTTTTT. Protein product: CASSPLRDSEKLFF.

The genes are TRBV7-9 and TRBJ2-3; D is undetermined. CDR3 size: 13 residues. Trimming cost V 4 bases and J 3 bases, with 8 bases left between them. CDR1 is SEHNR, CDR2 FQNEAQ, per germline (reference sequence). DNA for the CDR3: TGTGCCAGCAGCTCCGGCCCGACAGATACGCAGTATTTT. This codes for CASSSGPTDTQYF.

This rearrangement joins TRBV5-1 to TRBJ1-1; D possibly corresponds to TRBD1 (6 bases). CDR3 length: 14 amino acids. V lost 4 bases and J lost 4, with 14 bases in between. Germline V gives CDR1 SGHRS, CDR2 YFSETQ. Written as DNA, the CDR3 is TGCGCCAGCAGCGCCGTAGGAGGGGGCACTGAAGCTTTCTTT. Its translation: CASSAVGGGTEAFF. The variable domain in full, completed from reference TRBV5-1 and TRBJ1-1, reads KAGVTQTPRYLIKTRGQQVTLSCSPISGHRSVSWYQQTPGQGLQFLFEYFSETQRNKGNFPGRFSGRQFSNSRSEMNVSTLELGDSALYLCASSAVGGGTEAFFGQGTRLTVV.

CDR3 sequence: CSARQRDTQYF. The CDR3 nucleotides are TGCAGTGCGAGACAGCGGGATACGCAGTATTTT. The chain joins TRBV20-1 to TRBJ2-3, with D perhaps matching TRBD1 or TRBD2 (5 bases each). Trimming cost V 6 bases and J 6 bases, with 10 bases left between them. CDR1 and CDR2 (germline): DFQATT, SNEGSKA (reference sequence). The CDR3 is made up of 11 amino acids.

The V call is TRBV25-1, the J call TRBJ1-6, with D perhaps matching TRBD1 (5 bases). Germline values: CDR1 MGHDK, CDR2 SYGVNS. Trimming took off 1 base at V and 7 bases at J, with 8 bases between the two ends. This CDR3 is built from 14 residues. In DNA form, the CDR3 reads TGTGCCAGCAGTGAATGGGGGAGCAATTCACCCCTCCACTTT. As protein: CASSEWGSNSPLHF. The full variable domain, completed using reference TRBV25-1 and TRBJ1-6, is EADIYQTPRYLVIGTGKKITLECSQTMGHDKMYWYQQDPGMELHLIHYSYGVNSTEKGDLSSESTVSRIRTEHFPLTLESARPSHTSQYLCASSEWGSNSPLHFGNGTRLTVT.

This clone was observed a single time. The rearrangement uses TRBV30 and TRBJ2-7; no reliable D call. V was clipped by 0 bases and J by 5 bases, with 5 bases between them. Germline CDR1 GTSNPN, CDR2 SVGIG (reference sequence). This CDR3 comprises 11 residues. CDR3 in amino acids: CAWSVGNEQYF. The CDR3 DNA reads as TGTGCCTGGAGTGTCGGTAACGAGCAGTACTTC.

J is TRBJ1-1 and V is TRBV4-1, with D tentatively TRBD1 (6 bases). V was pared by 1 base and J by 0 bases, with 9 bases between. Germline CDR1 MGHRA, CDR2 YSYEKL. The CDR3 is 15 residues long. The CDR3 DNA reads TGCGCCAGCAGCCAAGTAGGGGGGATGAACACTGAAGCTTTCTTT. It encodes CASSQVGGMNTEAFF.

This chain joins TRBV28 and TRBJ1-5, with D possibly TRBD1 on 6 matching bases. Trimming removed 7 bases from V and 4 bases from J, with 14 bases in between. Germline loops: CDR1 MDHEN, CDR2 SYDVKM. This CDR3 spans 14 amino acids. CDR3 DNA: TGTGCCAGCACCCAGTGGGGGACAAATCAGCCCCAGCATTTT. Residues: CASTQWGTNQPQHF.

This chain uses TRBV7-2 with TRBJ2-5; D gene unclear. This CDR3 has 13 amino acids. Germline V CDR1 and CDR2: SGHTA, FQGNSA. Trimming shortened V by 1 base and J by 3 bases, and 6 bases separated the two germline ends. CDR3 protein: CASSLEFEETQYF. The CDR3 DNA follows: TGTGCCAGCAGCTTAGAATTTGAAGAGACCCAGTACTTC.

The chain couples TRBV5-1 to TRBJ1-1, with D possibly matching TRBD1 (5 bases). There are 14 residues in the CDR3. In germline, CDR1 is SGHRS, CDR2 YFSETQ. V dropped 0 bases and J dropped 3 bases, with 9 bases sitting between them. As DNA, the CDR3 is TGCGCCAGCAGCTTGGCAGGGATGGACACTGAAGCTTTCTTT. Protein sequence: CASSLAGMDTEAFF.